The subject of this entry is one T cell receptor (beta chain). Its antigen remains unidentified. Extraction and reverse transcription of RNA yielded cDNA as the sequencing template. Using immunoSEQ multiplex PCR, the repertoire was profiled, and TCRdb retains in-frame clones only, with some absent. The table has about 140,000 clones, about four fifths seen once. The CDR3 is made up of 15 amino acids. Germline lookup yields CDR1 SGHNT and CDR2 YYREEE (reference sequence). Trimming cost V 4 bases and J 6 bases; bases outside gene matches: 10. Regarding treatment: oral pan-JAK inhibitor, 5-10 mg twice daily. Isolation of CD4+ and CD8+ T cells from PBMCs was achieved by sorting. This record belongs to a study of CD8+ T cells in alopecia areata. Whole-study context: Treated patients received severity scores based on the percentage of scalp area affected.

Points from the study as a whole: When scalp samples are sequenced, resident alphabeta T cells of normal skin are also captured. Under tofacitinib, numerous expanded lesional clonotypes remained detectable in scalp and blood.

Sequenced material: CD8+ T cells sorted from blood, taken at week 4, from a patient treated with tofacitinib. The rearrangement joins TRBV5-4 to TRBJ2-1; 7 bases fit TRBD2. The TCR originated in a human donor with alopecia areata. CDR3 sequence (DNA): TGTGCCAGCAGCGCCGGACTTGCGGGGGTCAATGAGCAGTTCTTC. Translated, it gives CASSAGLAGVNEQFF.